This T cell receptor beta chain was recovered during a study of cytomegalovirus exposure and HLA in healthy donors. Findings of the study overall: With further analysis later on, most CMV-associated TCR beta chains appeared HLA-restricted. Reported results showed that the classifier diagnosed cytomegalovirus status with high specificity and sensitivity. Some V segments, including TRBV6-2 and TRBV6-3, were excluded as indistinguishable.

The CDR3 consists of 15 residues. V gave up 5 bases and J gave up 2 bases; unmatched junction bases: 8. CDR1 and CDR2 from the germline V gene are SEHNR and FQNEAQ (reference sequence). On this clone itself: Antigen specificity is unknown.

Among the donors, all were healthy bone marrow donors. Primers: 60 Vbeta forward and 13 Jbeta reverse. Sequenced by immunoSEQ multiplex PCR; TCRdb stores in-frame clones only, minus some. Among over 130,000 clones listed, roughly 80% were seen once. V usage is TRBV7-9 and J usage is TRBJ2-7, with 8 bases aligning to TRBD1. The specimen was PBMCs. The clonotype originates from a female donor in good health and CMV-seronegative. The CDR3 sequence: CASSSRGLKTYEQYF. CDR3 sequence (DNA): TGTGCCAGCAGCAGCAGGGGGCTCAAAACCTACGAGCAGTACTTC.